This T cell receptor (beta chain) was retrieved from a study of blood T cells in healthy people across ages. Study findings and constraints: Roughly linear declines in TCR beta diversity per million T cells occurred with age. Relative to aged donors, long-lived donors carried more naive CD4+ cells and displayed higher diversity. From one million sequenced T cells, diversity estimates were lower bounds.

Germline V gene lookup returns CDR1 DFQATT and CDR2 SNEGSKA (reference sequence). V was cut by 5 bases and J by 6 bases, with 10 bases left in between. The CDR3 has 12 residues. The second PCR ran roughly 6 to 11 cycles with a sample-barcoded 5' primer and J-beta primers. Each sample provided no less than 2.5 million CDR3-containing paired-end reads. Via MiXCR, TCRdb re-called the 5' RACE reads, giving one row per CDR3 protein. The profile shows about 620,000 distinct CDR3 sequences, around 50% of them singletons. For this clonotype: Its antigen is undetermined.

V and J are TRBV20-1 and TRBJ1-4, with D unresolved. This receptor was identified in an elderly woman in good health. Input material: blood. The CDR3 DNA follows: TGCAGTGCTGTATCGTCTGATGAAAAACTGTTTTTT. Translation gives CSAVSSDEKLFF.